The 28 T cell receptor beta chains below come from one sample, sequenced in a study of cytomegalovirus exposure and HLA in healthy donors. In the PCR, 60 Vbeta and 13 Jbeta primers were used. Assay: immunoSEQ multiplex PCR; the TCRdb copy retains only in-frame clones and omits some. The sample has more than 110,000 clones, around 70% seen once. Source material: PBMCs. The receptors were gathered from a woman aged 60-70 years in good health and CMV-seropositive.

This CDR3 is CATSRTRGGYGYTF. CDR3 DNA: TGTGCCACCAGCAGGACCCGGGGAGGGTATGGCTACACCTTC. The V gene is TRBV15, the J gene TRBJ1-2; D gene ambiguous. V shed 3 bases and J shed 5 bases, with 13 bases lying between them. The CDR3 totals 14 residues. CDR1 LNHNV and CDR2 YYDKDF come from the germline V gene (reference sequence).

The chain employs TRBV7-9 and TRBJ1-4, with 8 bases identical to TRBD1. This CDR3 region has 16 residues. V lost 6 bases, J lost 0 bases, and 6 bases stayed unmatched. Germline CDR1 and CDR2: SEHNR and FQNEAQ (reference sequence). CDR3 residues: CASRSYRGSTNEKLFF. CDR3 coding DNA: TGTGCCAGCAGAAGTTACAGGGGGTCAACTAATGAAAAACTGTTTTTT.

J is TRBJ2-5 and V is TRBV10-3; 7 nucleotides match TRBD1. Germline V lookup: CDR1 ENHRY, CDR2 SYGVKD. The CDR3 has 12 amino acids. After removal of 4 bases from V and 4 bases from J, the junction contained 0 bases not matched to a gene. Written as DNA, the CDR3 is TGTGCCATCAGTGGACAGGGAGAGACCCAGTACTTC. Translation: CAISGQGETQYF.

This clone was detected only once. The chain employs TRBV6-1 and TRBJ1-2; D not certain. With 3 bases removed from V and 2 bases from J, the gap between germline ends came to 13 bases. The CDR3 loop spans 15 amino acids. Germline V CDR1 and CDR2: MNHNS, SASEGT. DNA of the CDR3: TGTGCCAGCAGTGATTTCCGGGTCCGCAACTATGGCTACACCTTC. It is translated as CASSDFRVRNYGYTF.

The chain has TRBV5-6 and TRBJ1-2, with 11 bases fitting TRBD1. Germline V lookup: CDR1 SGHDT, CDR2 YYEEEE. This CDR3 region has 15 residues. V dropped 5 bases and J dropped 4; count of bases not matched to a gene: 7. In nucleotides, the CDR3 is TGTGCCAGCAGGCCCTACGGGACAGGGGGCTATGGCTACACCTTC. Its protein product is CASRPYGTGGYGYTF.

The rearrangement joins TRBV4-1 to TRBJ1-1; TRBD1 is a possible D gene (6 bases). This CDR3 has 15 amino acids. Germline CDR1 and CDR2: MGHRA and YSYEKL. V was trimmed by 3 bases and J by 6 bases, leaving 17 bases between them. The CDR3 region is CASSQLGGAEAEAFF. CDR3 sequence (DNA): TGCGCCAGCAGCCAGTTGGGGGGGGCAGAGGCTGAAGCTTTCTTT.

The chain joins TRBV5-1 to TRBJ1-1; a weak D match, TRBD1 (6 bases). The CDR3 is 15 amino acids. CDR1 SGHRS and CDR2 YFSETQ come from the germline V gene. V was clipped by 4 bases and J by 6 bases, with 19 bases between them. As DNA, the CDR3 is TGCGCCAGCAGCCCGACGAGGGGGTCGTGGGCTGAAGCTTTCTTT. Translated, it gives CASSPTRGSWAEAFF.

The CDR3 nucleotides read TGTGCCAGTAGTGATGCGGGGCTCTACACTGAAGCTTTCTTT. The encoded protein is CASSDAGLYTEAFF. This chain joins TRBV19 and TRBJ1-1, with D possibly matching TRBD1 (5 bases). The CDR3 has 14 amino acids. V was cut by 5 bases and J by 3 bases, with 13 bases left in between. From germline, CDR1 is LNHDA and CDR2 SQIVND (reference sequence).

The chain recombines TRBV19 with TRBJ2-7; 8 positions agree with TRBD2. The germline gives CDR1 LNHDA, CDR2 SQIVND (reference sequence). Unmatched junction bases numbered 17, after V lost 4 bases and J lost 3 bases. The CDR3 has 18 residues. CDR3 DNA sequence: TGTGCCAGTAGTAAAACCGGGACTAGTCTTTCCCTTATCTACGAGCAGTACTTC. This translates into CASSKTGTSLSLIYEQYF.

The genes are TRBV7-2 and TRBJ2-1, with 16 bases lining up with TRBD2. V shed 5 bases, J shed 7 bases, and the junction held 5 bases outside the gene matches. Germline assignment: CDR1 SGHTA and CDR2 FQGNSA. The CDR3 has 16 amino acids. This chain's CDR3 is CASSPRGLAGGNEQFF. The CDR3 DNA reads TGTGCCAGCAGCCCAAGGGGACTAGCGGGAGGGAATGAGCAGTTCTTC.

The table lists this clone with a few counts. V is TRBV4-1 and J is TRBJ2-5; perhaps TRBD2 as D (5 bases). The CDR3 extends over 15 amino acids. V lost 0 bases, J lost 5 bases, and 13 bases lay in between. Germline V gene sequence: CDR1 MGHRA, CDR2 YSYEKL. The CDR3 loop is CASSQEGRVGETQYF. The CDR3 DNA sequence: TGCGCCAGCAGCCAAGAAGGGCGGGTAGGGGAGACCCAGTACTTC.

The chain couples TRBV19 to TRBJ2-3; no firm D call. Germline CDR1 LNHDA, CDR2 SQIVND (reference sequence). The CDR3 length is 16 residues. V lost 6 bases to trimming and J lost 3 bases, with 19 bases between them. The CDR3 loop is CASSPTAGGTTDTQYF. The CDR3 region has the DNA TGTGCCAGTAGCCCCACGGCTGGCGGTACAACAGATACGCAGTATTTT.

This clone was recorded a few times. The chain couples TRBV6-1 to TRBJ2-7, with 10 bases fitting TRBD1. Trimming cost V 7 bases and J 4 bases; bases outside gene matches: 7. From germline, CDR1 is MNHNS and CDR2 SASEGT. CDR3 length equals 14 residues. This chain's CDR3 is CASTPGTGEYEQYF. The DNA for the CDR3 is TGTGCCAGCACCCCCGGGACAGGGGAGTACGAGCAGTACTTC.

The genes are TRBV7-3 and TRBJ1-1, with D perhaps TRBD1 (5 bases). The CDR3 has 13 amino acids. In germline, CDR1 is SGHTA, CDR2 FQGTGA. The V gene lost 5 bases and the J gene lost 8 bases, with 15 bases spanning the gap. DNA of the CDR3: TGTGCCAGCAGCCCATCAGGGATAACGGAAGCTTTCTTT. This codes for CASSPSGITEAFF.

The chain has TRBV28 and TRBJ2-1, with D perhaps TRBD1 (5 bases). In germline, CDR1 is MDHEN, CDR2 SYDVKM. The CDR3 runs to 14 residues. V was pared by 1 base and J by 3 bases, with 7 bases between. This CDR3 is CASSLLRGYNEQFF. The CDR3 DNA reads TGTGCCAGCAGTTTATTAAGGGGCTACAATGAGCAGTTCTTC.

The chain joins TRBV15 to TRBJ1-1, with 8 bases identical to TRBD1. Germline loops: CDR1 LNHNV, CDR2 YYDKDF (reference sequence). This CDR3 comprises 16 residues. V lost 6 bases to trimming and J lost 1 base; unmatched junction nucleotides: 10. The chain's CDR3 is CATRTLTGEGNTEAFF. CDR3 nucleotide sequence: TGTGCCACCAGAACCTTGACAGGGGAGGGGAACACTGAAGCTTTCTTT.

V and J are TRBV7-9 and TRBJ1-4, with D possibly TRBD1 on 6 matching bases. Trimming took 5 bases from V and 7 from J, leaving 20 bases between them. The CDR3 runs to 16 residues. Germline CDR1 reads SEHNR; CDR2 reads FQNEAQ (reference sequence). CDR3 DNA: TGTGCCAGCAGCGTCAGGGGCGCAGGGGAGTTTGAAAAACTGTTTTTT. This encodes CASSVRGAGEFEKLFF.

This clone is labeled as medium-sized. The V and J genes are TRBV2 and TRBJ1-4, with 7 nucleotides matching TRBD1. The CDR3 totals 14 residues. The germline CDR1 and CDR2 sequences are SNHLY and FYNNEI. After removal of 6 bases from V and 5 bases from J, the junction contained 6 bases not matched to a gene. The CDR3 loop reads CASRDRVGNEKLFF. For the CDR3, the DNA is TGTGCCAGCAGAGACAGGGTGGGAAATGAAAAACTGTTTTTT.

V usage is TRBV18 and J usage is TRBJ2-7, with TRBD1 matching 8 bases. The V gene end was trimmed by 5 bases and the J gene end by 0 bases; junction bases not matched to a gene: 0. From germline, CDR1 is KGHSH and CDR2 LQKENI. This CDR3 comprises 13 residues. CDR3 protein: CASSTGGSYEQYF. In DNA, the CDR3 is TGTGCCAGCTCAACAGGGGGCTCCTACGAGCAGTACTTC.

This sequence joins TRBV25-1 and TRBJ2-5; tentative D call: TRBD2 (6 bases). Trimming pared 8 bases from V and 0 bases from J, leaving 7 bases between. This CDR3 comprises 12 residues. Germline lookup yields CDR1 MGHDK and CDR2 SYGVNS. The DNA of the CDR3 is TGTGCCAGCGGGACTTACCAAGAGACCCAGTACTTC. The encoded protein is CASGTYQETQYF. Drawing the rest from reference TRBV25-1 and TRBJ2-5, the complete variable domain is EADIYQTPRYLVIGTGKKITLECSQTMGHDKMYWYQQDPGMELHLIHYSYGVNSTEKGDLSSESTVSRIRTEHFPLTLESARPSHTSQYLCASGTYQETQYFGPGTRLLVL.

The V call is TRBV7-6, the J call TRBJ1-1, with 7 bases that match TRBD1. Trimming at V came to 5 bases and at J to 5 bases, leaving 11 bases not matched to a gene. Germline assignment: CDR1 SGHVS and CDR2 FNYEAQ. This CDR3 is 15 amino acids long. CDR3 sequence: CASSPQTGRGTEAFF. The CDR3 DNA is TGTGCCAGCAGCCCACAGACAGGGAGAGGGACTGAAGCTTTCTTT.

The DNA for the CDR3 is TGTGCCAGCAGCGTAGCGGGGGGGTTGGATGCAGCTTTCTTT. It translates to CASSVAGGLDAAFF. The chain uses TRBV9 and TRBJ1-1; a possible D gene is TRBD1 (5 bases). Deletions cut 0 bases from V and 10 bases from J, with 16 bases between. The CDR3 spans 14 residues. Per the germline V gene, CDR1 is SGDLS and CDR2 is YYNGEE.

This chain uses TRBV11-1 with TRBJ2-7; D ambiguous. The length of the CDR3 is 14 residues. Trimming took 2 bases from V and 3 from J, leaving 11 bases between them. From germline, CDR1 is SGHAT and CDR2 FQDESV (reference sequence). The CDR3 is CASSLTQPLYEQYF. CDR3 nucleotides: TGTGCCAGCAGCTTAACACAGCCGCTCTACGAGCAGTACTTC. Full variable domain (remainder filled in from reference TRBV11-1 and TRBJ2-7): EAEVAQSPRYKITEKSQAVAFWCDPISGHATLYWYRQILGQGPELLVQFQDESVVDDSQLPKDRFSAERLKGVDSTLKIQPAELGDSAMYLCASSLTQPLYEQYFGPGTRLTVT.

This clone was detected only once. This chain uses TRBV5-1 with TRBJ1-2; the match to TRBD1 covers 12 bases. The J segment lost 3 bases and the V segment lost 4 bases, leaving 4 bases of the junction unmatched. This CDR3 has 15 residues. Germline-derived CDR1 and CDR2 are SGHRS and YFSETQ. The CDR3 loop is CASSPGTGGDYGYTF. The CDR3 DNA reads TGCGCCAGCAGCCCGGGGACAGGGGGCGACTATGGCTACACCTTC.

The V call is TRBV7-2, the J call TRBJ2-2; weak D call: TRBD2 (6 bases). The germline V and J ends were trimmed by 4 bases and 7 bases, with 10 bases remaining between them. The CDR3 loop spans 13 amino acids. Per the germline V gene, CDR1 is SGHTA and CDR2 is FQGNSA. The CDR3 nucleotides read TGTGCCAGCAGCTCCGGAGGGATCGGGGAGCTGTTTTTT. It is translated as CASSSGGIGELFF.

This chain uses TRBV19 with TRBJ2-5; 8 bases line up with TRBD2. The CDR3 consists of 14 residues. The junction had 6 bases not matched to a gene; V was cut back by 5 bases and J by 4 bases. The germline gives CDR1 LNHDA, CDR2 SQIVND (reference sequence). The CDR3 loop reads CASSSGLVGETQYF. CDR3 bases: TGTGCCAGTAGTTCGGGACTAGTAGGAGAGACCCAGTACTTC. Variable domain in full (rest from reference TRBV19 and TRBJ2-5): DGGITQSPKYLFRKEGQNVTLSCEQNLNHDAMYWYRQDPGQGLRLIYYSQIVNDFQKGDIAEGYSVSREKKESFPLTVTSAQKNPTAFYLCASSSGLVGETQYFGPGTRLLVL.

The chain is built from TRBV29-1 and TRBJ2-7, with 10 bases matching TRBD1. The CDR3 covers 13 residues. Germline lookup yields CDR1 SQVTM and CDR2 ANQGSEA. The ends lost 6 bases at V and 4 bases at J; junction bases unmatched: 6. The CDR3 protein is CSVERDRGYEQYF. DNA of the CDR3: TGCAGCGTAGAACGGGACAGGGGTTACGAGCAGTACTTC.

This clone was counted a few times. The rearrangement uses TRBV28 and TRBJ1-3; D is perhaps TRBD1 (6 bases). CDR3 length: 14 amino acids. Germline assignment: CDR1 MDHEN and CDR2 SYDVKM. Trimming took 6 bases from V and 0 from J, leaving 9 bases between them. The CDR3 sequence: CASRQGGSGNTIYF. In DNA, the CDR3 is TGTGCCAGCAGACAAGGGGGCTCTGGAAACACCATATATTTT.